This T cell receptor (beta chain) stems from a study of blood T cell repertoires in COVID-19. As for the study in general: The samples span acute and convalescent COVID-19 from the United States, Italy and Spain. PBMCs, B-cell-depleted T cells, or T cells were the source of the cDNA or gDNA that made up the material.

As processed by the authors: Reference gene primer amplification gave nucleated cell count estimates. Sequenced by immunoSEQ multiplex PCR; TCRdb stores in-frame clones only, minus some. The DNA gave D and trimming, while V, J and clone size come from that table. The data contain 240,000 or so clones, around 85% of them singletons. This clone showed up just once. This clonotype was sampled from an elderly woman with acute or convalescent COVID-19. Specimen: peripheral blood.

The CDR3 protein is CASSQDPGGRRSQHF. The CDR3 DNA follows: TGTGCCAGCAGCCAAGATCCAGGGGGTCGGCGGTCCCAGCATTTT. This chain joins TRBV3-1 (or the pseudogene TRBV3-2) and TRBJ1-5; 7 bases line up with TRBD1. CDR3 length: 15 residues. Germline trimming cut 0 bases from V and 11 bases from J; bases unmatched to any gene: 10. Per germline, CDR1 LGHDT and CDR2 YNNKEL (reference sequence).